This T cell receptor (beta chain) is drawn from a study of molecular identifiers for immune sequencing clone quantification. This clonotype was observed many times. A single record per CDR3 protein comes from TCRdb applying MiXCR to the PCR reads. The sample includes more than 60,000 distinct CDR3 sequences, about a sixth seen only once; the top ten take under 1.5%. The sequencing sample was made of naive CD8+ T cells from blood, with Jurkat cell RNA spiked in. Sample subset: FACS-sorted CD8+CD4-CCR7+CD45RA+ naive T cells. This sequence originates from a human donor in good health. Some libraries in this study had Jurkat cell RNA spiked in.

CDR3 loop: CAINLGLAGTDTQYF. The CDR3 DNA reads TGTGCCATCAACCTTGGACTAGCGGGCACAGATACGCAGTATTTT. The chain recombines TRBV10-3 with TRBJ2-3; 10 nucleotides line up with TRBD2. V shed 7 bases and J 1 base; nucleotides not matched to a gene: 5. The germline CDR1 and CDR2 sequences are ENHRY and SYGVKD. The CDR3 covers 15 residues.